A selection of T cell receptor beta chains follows, all from one sample in a study of cytomegalovirus exposure and HLA in healthy donors. Assay used: immunoSEQ multiplex PCR; TCRdb lists only in-frame clones, some missing. The sample carries under 140,000 clones, about nine tenths recorded once. The specimen was PBMCs. The source of these receptors is a woman under 30 in good health and CMV-seronegative. Both conserved end residues are part of each CDR3. Each record gives: D gene, J gene, clone size, V gene, CDR3 DNA, CDR3 protein. D genes are given only for firm matches. Clone sizes are given selectively: once, few, many, or a class where the clone is expanded.

d_gene: NA; j_gene: TRBJ2-4; abundance: once; v_gene: TRBV7-9; CDR3nt: TGTGCCAGCAGCACCCCCGGCGAGGTCGGGTTGCAGTACTTC; CDR3aa: CASSTPGEVGLQYF
d_gene: NA; j_gene: TRBJ2-5; abundance: once; v_gene: TRBV10-1; CDR3nt: TGCGCCAGCAGTGAGGTGGGGGCGGTGGAGACCCAGTACTTC; CDR3aa: CASSEVGAVETQYF
d_gene: TRBD2; j_gene: TRBJ2-3; abundance: once; v_gene: TRBV29-1; CDR3nt: TGCAGCGCCCCGGGGGGGAGCACAGATACGCAGTATTTT; CDR3aa: CSAPGGSTDTQYF
d_gene: TRBD1; j_gene: TRBJ1-1; abundance: once; v_gene: TRBV5-1; CDR3nt: TGCGCCAGCAGCCCAGTTGGGACAGGGGGGACTGAAGCTTTCTTT; CDR3aa: CASSPVGTGGTEAFF
d_gene: TRBD2; j_gene: TRBJ2-1; abundance: NA; v_gene: TRBV27; CDR3nt: TGTGCCAGCATCCTTGCTAGCGGGACTTACAATGAGCAGTTCTTC; CDR3aa: CASILASGTYNEQFF
d_gene: TRBD1; j_gene: TRBJ2-7; abundance: NA; v_gene: TRBV27; CDR3nt: TGTGCCAGCGGGACAGGGCACTACGAGCAGTACTTC; CDR3aa: CASGTGHYEQYF
d_gene: NA; j_gene: TRBJ1-1; abundance: NA; v_gene: TRBV7-2; CDR3nt: TGTGCCAGCAGCTTAGCGGCAGGGGTGGACACTGAAGCTTTCTTT; CDR3aa: CASSLAAGVDTEAFF
d_gene: TRBD2; j_gene: TRBJ2-1; abundance: NA; v_gene: TRBV4-3; CDR3nt: TGCGCCAGCAGCCAAGAAGGGGCGGGAGTTGCATACAATGAGCAGTTCTTC; CDR3aa: CASSQEGAGVAYNEQFF
d_gene: TRBD1; j_gene: TRBJ2-7; abundance: NA; v_gene: TRBV28; CDR3nt: TGTGCCAGCAGTCCTCAGCTCCCGGACAGGGTTTCCTACGAGCAGTACTTC; CDR3aa: CASSPQLPDRVSYEQYF
d_gene: NA; j_gene: TRBJ1-5; abundance: NA; v_gene: TRBV2; CDR3nt: TGTGCCAGCAGGGGGGGGACCTCTAATAGCAATCAGCCCCAGCATTTT; CDR3aa: CASRGGTSNSNQPQHF
d_gene: NA; j_gene: TRBJ2-7; abundance: NA; v_gene: TRBV4-3; CDR3nt: TGCGCCAGCAGCCAATCCCAGGTACCCTACGAGCAGTACTTC; CDR3aa: CASSQSQVPYEQYF
d_gene: TRBD1; j_gene: TRBJ2-2; abundance: NA; v_gene: TRBV5-1; CDR3nt: TGCGCCAGCGGACGGACAGGGGACACCGGGGAGCTGTTTTTT; CDR3aa: CASGRTGDTGELFF
d_gene: NA; j_gene: TRBJ1-5; abundance: NA; v_gene: TRBV10-3; CDR3nt: TGTGCCATCAGTGAGGATTGGGGACTATATCAGCCCCAGCATTTT; CDR3aa: CAISEDWGLYQPQHF
d_gene: TRBD2; j_gene: TRBJ2-7; abundance: once; v_gene: TRBV14; CDR3nt: TGTGCCAGCAGCCGTACGGGACTAGGAATATACGAGCAGTACTTC; CDR3aa: CASSRTGLGIYEQYF
d_gene: NA; j_gene: TRBJ1-3; abundance: once; v_gene: TRBV6-5; CDR3nt: TGTGCCAGCAAGGAGATCTCTGGAAACACCATATATTTT; CDR3aa: CASKEISGNTIYF
d_gene: TRBD2; j_gene: TRBJ2-5; abundance: NA; v_gene: TRBV9; CDR3nt: TGTGCCAGCAGCGTAGGCATAGCGGGGGCCCAAGAGACCCAGTACTTC; CDR3aa: CASSVGIAGAQETQYF
d_gene: NA; j_gene: TRBJ2-5; abundance: NA; v_gene: TRBV28; CDR3nt: TGTGCCAGCAGTTTAACCGTCGAGGAGACCCAGTACTTC; CDR3aa: CASSLTVEETQYF
d_gene: TRBD1; j_gene: TRBJ2-2; abundance: NA; v_gene: TRBV27; CDR3nt: TGTGCCAGCATGAAGAGGGACAGGCGTCCTCCTACCGGGGAGCTGTTTTTT; CDR3aa: CASMKRDRRPPTGELFF
d_gene: NA; j_gene: TRBJ1-1; abundance: NA; v_gene: TRBV5-1; CDR3nt: TGCGCCAGCGGCTTACAGGACACTGAAGCTTTCTTT; CDR3aa: CASGLQDTEAFF
d_gene: NA; j_gene: TRBJ2-7; abundance: once; v_gene: TRBV4-1; CDR3nt: TGCGCCAGCACCTTGGCGATAGACAGACCCTACGAGCAGTACTTC; CDR3aa: CASTLAIDRPYEQYF
d_gene: NA; j_gene: TRBJ1-1; abundance: NA; v_gene: TRBV18; CDR3nt: TGTGCCAGCTCACCACCCCTTCGCGGGGTTCTTGGGACTGAAGCTTTCTTT; CDR3aa: CASSPPLRGVLGTEAFF
d_gene: NA; j_gene: TRBJ2-7; abundance: NA; v_gene: TRBV7-2; CDR3nt: TGTGCCAGCAGCTTAGGAGGGAGGGAGCAGTACTTC; CDR3aa: CASSLGGREQYF